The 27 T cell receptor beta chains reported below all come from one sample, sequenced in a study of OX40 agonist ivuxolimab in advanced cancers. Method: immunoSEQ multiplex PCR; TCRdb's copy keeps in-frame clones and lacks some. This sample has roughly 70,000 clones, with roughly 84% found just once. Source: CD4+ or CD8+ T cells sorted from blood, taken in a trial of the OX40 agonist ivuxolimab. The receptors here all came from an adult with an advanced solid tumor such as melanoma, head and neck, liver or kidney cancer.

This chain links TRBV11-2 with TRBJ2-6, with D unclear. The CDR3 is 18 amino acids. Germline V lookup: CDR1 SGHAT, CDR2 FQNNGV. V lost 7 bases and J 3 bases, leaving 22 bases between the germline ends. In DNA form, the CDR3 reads TGTGCCAGCACAAGAAGACATGTCCCAGAAGGTGGGGCCAACGTCCTGACTTTC. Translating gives CASTRRHVPEGGANVLTF.

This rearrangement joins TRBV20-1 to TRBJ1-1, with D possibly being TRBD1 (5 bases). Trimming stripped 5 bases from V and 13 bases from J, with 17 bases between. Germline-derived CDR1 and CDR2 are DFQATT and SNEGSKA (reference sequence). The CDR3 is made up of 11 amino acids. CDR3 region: CSAQEGAWGFF. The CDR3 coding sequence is TGCAGTGCTCAGGAAGGGGCCTGGGGTTTCTTT.

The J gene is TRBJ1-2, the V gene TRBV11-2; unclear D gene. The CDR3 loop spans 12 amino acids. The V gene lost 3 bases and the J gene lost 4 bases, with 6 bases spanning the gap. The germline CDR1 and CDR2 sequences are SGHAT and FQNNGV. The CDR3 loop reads CASSFRSYGYTF. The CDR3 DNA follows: TGTGCCAGCAGCTTTCGTAGCTATGGCTACACCTTC.

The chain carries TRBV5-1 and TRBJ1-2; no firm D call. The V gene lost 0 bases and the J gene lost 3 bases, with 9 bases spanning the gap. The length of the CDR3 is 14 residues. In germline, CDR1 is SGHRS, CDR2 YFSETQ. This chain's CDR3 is CASSLGPGDYGYTF. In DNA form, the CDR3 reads TGCGCCAGCAGCTTGGGTCCAGGAGACTATGGCTACACCTTC.

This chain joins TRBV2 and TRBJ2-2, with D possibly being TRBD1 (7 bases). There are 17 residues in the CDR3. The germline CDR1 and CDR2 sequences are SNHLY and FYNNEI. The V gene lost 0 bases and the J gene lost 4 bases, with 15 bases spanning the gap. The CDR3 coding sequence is TGTGCCAGCAGTGAAGCGGGATGGCAGGGGGGCACCGGGGAGCTGTTTTTT. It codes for CASSEAGWQGGTGELFF. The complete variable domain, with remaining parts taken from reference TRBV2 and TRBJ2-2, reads EPEVTQTPSHQVTQMGQEVILRCVPISNHLYFYWYRQILGQKVEFLVSFYNNEISEKSEIFDDQFSVERPDGSNFTLKIRSTKLEDSAMYFCASSEAGWQGGTGELFFGEGSRLTVL.

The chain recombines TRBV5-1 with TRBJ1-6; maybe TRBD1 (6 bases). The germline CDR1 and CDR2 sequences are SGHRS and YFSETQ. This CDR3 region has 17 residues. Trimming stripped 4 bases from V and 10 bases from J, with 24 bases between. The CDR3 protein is CASSTRGSGDLGSPLHF. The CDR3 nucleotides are TGCGCCAGCAGCACCCGCGGTTCAGGGGACTTGGGATCACCCCTCCACTTT.

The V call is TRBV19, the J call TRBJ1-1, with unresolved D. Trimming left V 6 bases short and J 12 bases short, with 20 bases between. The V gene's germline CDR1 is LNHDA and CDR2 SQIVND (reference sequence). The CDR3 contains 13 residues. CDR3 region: CASSSGGPARTFF. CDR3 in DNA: TGTGCCAGTAGCTCAGGAGGGCCAGCTCGTACTTTCTTT.

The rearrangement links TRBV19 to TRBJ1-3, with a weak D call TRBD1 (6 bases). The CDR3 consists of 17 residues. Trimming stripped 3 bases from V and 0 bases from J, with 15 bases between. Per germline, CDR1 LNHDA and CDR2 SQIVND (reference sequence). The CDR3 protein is CASSITGRGFSGNTIYF. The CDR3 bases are TGTGCCAGTAGTATTACGGGCAGGGGTTTCTCTGGAAACACCATATATTTT.

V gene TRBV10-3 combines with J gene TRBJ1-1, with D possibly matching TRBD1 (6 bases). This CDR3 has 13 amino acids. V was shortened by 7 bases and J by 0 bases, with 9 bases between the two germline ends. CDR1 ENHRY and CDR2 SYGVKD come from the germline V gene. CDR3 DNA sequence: TGTGCCATCAAGCAGGGGCTGAACACTGAAGCTTTCTTT. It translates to CAIKQGLNTEAFF.

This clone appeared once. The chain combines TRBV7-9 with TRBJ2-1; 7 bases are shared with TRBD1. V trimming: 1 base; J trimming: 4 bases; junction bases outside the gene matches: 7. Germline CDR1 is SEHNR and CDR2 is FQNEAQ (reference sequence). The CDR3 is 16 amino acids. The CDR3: CASSLGDGDRYNEQFF. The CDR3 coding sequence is TGTGCCAGCAGCTTAGGTGATGGGGACAGATACAATGAGCAGTTCTTC.

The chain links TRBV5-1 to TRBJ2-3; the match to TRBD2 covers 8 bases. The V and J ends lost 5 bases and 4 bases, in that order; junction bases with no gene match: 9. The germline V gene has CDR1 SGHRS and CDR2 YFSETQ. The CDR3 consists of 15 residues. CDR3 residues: CASRSTRAGADTQYF. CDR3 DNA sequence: TGCGCCAGCAGATCAACCCGAGCGGGGGCAGATACGCAGTATTTT.

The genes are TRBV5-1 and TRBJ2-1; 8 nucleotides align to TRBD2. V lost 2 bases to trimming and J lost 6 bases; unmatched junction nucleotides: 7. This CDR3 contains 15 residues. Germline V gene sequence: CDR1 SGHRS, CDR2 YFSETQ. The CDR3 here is CASSLLPGTSNEQFF. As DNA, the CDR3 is TGCGCCAGCAGCTTACTTCCGGGGACTAGCAATGAGCAGTTCTTC.

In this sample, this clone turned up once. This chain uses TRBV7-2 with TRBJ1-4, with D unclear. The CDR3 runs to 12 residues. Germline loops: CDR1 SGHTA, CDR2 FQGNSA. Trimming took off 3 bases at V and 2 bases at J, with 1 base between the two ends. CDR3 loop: CASSFTNEKLFF. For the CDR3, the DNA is TGTGCCAGCAGCTTCACTAATGAAAAACTGTTTTTT.

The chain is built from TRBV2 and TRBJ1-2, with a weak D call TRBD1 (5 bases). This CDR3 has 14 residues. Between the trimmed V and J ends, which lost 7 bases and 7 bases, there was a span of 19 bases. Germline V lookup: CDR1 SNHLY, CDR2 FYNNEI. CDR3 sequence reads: CASISQAGVFGYTF. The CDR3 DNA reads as TGTGCCAGCATCTCTCAGGCGGGGGTTTTTGGCTACACCTTC. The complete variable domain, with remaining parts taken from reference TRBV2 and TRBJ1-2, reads EPEVTQTPSHQVTQMGQEVILRCVPISNHLYFYWYRQILGQKVEFLVSFYNNEISEKSEIFDDQFSVERPDGSNFTLKIRSTKLEDSAMYFCASISQAGVFGYTFGSGTRLTVV.

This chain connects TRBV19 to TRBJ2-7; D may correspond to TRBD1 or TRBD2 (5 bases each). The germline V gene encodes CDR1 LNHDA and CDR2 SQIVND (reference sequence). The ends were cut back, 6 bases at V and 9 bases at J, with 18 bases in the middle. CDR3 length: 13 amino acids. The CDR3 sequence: CASSPGPKKGQYF. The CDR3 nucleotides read TGTGCCAGTAGCCCGGGACCGAAGAAGGGGCAGTACTTC. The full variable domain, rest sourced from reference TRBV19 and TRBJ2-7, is DGGITQSPKYLFRKEGQNVTLSCEQNLNHDAMYWYRQDPGQGLRLIYYSQIVNDFQKGDIAEGYSVSREKKESFPLTVTSAQKNPTAFYLCASSPGPKKGQYFGPGTRLTVT.

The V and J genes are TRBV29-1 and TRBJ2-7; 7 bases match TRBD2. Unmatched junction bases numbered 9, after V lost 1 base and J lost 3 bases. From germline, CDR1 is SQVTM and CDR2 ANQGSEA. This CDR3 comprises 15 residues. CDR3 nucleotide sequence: TGCAGCGTTGAAGGGGGGGGAGGGTCTATCTACGAGCAGTACTTC. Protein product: CSVEGGGGSIYEQYF.

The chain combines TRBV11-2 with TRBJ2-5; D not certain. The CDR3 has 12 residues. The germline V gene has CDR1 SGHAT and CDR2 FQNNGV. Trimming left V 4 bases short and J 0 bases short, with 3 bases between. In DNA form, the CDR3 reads TGTGCCAGCAGCTGGTACCAAGAGACCCAGTACTTC. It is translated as CASSWYQETQYF.

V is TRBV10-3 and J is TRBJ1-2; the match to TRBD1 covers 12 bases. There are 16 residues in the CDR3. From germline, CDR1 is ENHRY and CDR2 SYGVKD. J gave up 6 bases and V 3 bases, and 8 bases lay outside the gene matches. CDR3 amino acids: CAISDLRDRGLNGYTF. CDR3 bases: TGTGCCATCAGTGACCTTAGGGACAGGGGGCTGAATGGCTACACCTTC.

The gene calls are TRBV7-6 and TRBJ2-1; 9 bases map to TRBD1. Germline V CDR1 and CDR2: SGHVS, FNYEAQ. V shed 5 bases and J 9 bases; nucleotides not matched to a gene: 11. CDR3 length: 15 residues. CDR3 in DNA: TGTGCCAGCAGCGCGGGACAGGGTTGGATCCCTGAGCAGTTCTTC. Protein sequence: CASSAGQGWIPEQFF.

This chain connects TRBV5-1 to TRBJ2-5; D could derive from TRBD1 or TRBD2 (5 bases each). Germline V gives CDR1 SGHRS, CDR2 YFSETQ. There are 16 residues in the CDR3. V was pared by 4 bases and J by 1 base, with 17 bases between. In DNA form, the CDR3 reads TGCGCCAGCAGCCTAAGTGGACGGGGCGTCCAAGAGACCCAGTACTTC. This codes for CASSLSGRGVQETQYF.

The chain's CDR3 is CASSNGLAGGPDTQYF. The CDR3 region has the DNA TGTGCCAGCAGCAACGGGCTAGCGGGGGGGCCTGATACGCAGTATTTT. The V call is TRBV21-1, the J call TRBJ2-3; TRBD2, the table's D call, lacks a check against the DNA. TRBV21-1 constitutes a pseudogene. The CDR3 runs 16 residues.

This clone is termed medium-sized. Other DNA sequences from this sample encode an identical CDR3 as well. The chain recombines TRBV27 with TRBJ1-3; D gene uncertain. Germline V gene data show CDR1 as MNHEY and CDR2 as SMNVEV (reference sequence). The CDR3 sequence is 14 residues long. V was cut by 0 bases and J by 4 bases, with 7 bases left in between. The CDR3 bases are TGTGCCAGCAGTTTATCAGGGTTAGGAAACACCATATATTTT. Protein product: CASSLSGLGNTIYF.

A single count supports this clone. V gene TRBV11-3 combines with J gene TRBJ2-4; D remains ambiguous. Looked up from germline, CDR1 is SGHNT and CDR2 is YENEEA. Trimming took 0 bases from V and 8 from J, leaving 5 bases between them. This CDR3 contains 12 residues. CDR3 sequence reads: CASSLDGDIQYF. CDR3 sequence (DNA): TGTGCCAGCAGCTTAGATGGGGACATTCAGTACTTC.

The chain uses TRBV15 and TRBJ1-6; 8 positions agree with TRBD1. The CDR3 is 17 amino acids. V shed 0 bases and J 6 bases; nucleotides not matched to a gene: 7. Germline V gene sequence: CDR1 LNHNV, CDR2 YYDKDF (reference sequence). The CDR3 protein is CATSRDRSGGFNSPLHF. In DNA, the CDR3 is TGTGCCACCAGCAGAGATCGTTCAGGGGGCTTTAATTCACCCCTCCACTTT.

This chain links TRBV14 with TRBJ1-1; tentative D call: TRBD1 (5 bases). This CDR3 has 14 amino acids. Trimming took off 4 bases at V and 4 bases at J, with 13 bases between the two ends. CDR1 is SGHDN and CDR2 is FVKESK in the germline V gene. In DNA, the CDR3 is TGTGCCAGCAGCCGATTCCTAGGGGCCACTGAAGCTTTCTTT. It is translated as CASSRFLGATEAFF.

This CDR3 reads CASSVLQGALETQYF. In nucleotides, the CDR3 is TGTGCCAGCAGCGTACTACAGGGGGCATTGGAGACCCAGTACTTC. The chain links TRBV9 to TRBJ2-5; 9 nucleotides agree with TRBD1. The CDR3 covers 15 residues. V dropped 1 base and J dropped 5; count of bases not matched to a gene: 6. Germline lookup yields CDR1 SGDLS and CDR2 YYNGEE.

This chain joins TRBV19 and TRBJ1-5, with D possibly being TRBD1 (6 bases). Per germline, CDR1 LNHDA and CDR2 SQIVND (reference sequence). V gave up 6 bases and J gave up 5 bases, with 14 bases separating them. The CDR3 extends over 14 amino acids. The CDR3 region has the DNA TGTGCCAGTAGGAGATGGGGGCTGGATCAGCCCCAGCATTTT. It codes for CASRRWGLDQPQHF.